The next 8 T cell receptor beta chains were all read from a single sample in a study of shared clonotypes between healthy human individuals. Data came from immunoSEQ multiplex PCR; TCRdb stores just in-frame clones and leaves some out. The repertoire includes 650,000 to 800,000 clones, around 90% of them detected once, and nearly 25% sits in the top ten. Selected positively for CCR7 and CD45RO-negative, naive CD8 cells excluded terminally differentiated effector memory CD45RA+ cells. Sequences were obtained from naive CD8+ T cells sorted from blood. The receptors shown here come from a man aged 30 to 45 in good health.

The rearrangement uses TRBV5-1 and TRBJ2-1; maybe TRBD2 (6 bases). Germline values: CDR1 SGHRS, CDR2 YFSETQ. This CDR3 has 15 amino acids. The V end lost 0 bases, the J end lost 8 bases, and 15 bases lay between the germline ends. The CDR3 sequence is CASSLEAGWEDEQFF. The CDR3 bases are TGCGCCAGCAGCTTGGAGGCAGGGTGGGAGGATGAGCAGTTCTTC.

Of note for this clone: This may come from a read error, since a much larger clone is one base off. The rearrangement uses TRBV28 and TRBJ2-2; 10 bases match TRBD1. From germline, CDR1 is MDHEN and CDR2 SYDVKM. V gave up 6 bases and J gave up 5 bases; unmatched junction bases: 3. There are 14 residues in the CDR3. In DNA form, the CDR3 reads TGTGCCAGCAGGGGGACAGGGGAGACCGGGGAGCTGTTTTTT. Protein sequence: CASRGTGETGELFF.

For this clone: This CDR3 is also generated by other DNA sequences in the sample. This chain joins TRBV7-9 and TRBJ1-1; weak D call: TRBD1 (5 bases). V was trimmed by 3 bases and J by 1 base, leaving 9 bases between them. Germline-derived CDR1 and CDR2 are SEHNR and FQNEAQ (reference sequence). There are 14 residues in the CDR3. The CDR3: CASSLGGGNTEAFF. The CDR3 DNA follows: TGTGCCAGCAGCTTGGGGGGAGGGAACACTGAAGCTTTCTTT.

V and J are TRBV29-1 and TRBJ1-1; 7 nucleotides match TRBD1. CDR3 length: 15 amino acids. The V and J ends lost 6 bases and 1 base, in that order; junction bases with no gene match: 11. Germline CDR1 and CDR2: SQVTM and ANQGSEA. The CDR3 bases are TGCAGCGTATTGAGTCGAGGGGGCCGGAACACTGAAGCTTTCTTT. Protein sequence: CSVLSRGGRNTEAFF.

Comment on this clone: The sample has other DNA sequences that encode this CDR3 too. The V gene is TRBV7-9, the J gene TRBJ1-5; maybe TRBD1 (6 bases). Germline values: CDR1 SEHNR, CDR2 FQNEAQ (reference sequence). This CDR3 region has 15 residues. V lost 1 base and J lost 0, with 7 bases in between. CDR3 residues: CASSLGTDSNQPQHF. CDR3 nucleotides: TGTGCCAGCAGCTTAGGGACAGATAGCAATCAGCCCCAGCATTTT.

The CDR3 region is CASSKFARGPQPQHF. In DNA form, the CDR3 reads TGTGCCAGCAGCAAATTCGCCAGGGGCCCTCAGCCCCAGCATTTT. The chain has TRBV21-1 and TRBJ1-5; TRBD1, the D gene given by the table, was not confirmed from the DNA. TRBV21-1 is annotated as a pseudogene. This CDR3 contains 15 residues.

V is TRBV27 and J is TRBJ1-1; the D is unclear. CDR1 and CDR2 from the germline V gene are MNHEY and SMNVEV (reference sequence). With 3 bases removed from V and 6 bases from J, the gap between germline ends came to 11 bases. This CDR3 has 13 amino acids. The CDR3 reads CASSFHTGSEAFF. The CDR3, as DNA: TGTGCCAGCAGTTTCCACACGGGGTCTGAAGCTTTCTTT.

The chain combines TRBV28 with TRBJ2-1; 7 positions agree with TRBD1. The CDR3 consists of 15 residues. The V gene end was trimmed by 8 bases and the J gene end by 7 bases; junction bases not matched to a gene: 14. Germline CDR1 MDHEN, CDR2 SYDVKM. CDR3 sequence: CASGAGGWIQNEQFF. In nucleotides, the CDR3 is TGTGCCAGCGGAGCAGGGGGATGGATTCAGAATGAGCAGTTCTTC.